The source of this T cell receptor beta chain is a study of cytomegalovirus exposure and HLA in healthy donors. From germline, CDR1 is LNHDA and CDR2 SQIVND (reference sequence). Trimming removed 6 bases at V and 5 bases at J, with 11 bases between. This CDR3 region has 13 residues. The PCR was carried out with 60 Vbeta primers and 13 Jbeta primers. The assay was immunoSEQ multiplex PCR, and TCRdb's table has in-frame clones only and misses some. The repertoire includes about 100,000 clones, 55% to 75% of them detected once, and around 4% sits in the top ten. Sequenced input: PBMCs. The clonotype originates from a young man in good health and CMV-seropositive. This chain links TRBV19 with TRBJ2-1, with D possibly matching TRBD1 (5 bases). The CDR3: CASRSLQDNEQFF. The CDR3 coding sequence is TGTGCCAGTAGGTCGTTACAGGACAATGAGCAGTTCTTC.